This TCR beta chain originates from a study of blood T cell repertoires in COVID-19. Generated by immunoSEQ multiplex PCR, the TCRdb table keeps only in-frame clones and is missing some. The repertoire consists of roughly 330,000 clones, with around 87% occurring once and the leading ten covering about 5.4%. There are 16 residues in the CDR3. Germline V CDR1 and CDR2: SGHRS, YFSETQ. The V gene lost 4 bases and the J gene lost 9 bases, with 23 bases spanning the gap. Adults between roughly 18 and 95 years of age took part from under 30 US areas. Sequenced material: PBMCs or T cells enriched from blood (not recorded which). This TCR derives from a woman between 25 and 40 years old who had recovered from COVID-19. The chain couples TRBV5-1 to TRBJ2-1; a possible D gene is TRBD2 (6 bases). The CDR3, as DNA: TGCGCCAGCAGCGCTCCCGGGGGTACGAGTACAGGTGAGCAGTTCTTC. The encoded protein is CASSAPGGTSTGEQFF.